What follows describes a single T cell receptor (beta chain). The data originate from a study of blood T cell repertoires in COVID-19. Sequencing was performed with immunoSEQ multiplex PCR; in TCRdb, only in-frame clones are kept and a portion is missing. The data hold fewer than 55,000 clones, with over 75% observed a single time. The CDR3 totals 13 residues. The V end was cut by 4 bases, the J end by 5 bases, with 12 bases between. In germline, CDR1 is SGHRS, CDR2 YFSETQ. The chain links TRBV5-1 to TRBJ1-1; D might be TRBD1 (5 bases). This TCR came from a man in his fifties with active COVID-19. Sequences were obtained from peripheral blood. The CDR3 spells CASSPGGGTEAFF. CDR3 in DNA: TGCGCCAGCAGCCCCGGGGGTGGTACTGAAGCTTTCTTT.